What follows is one T cell receptor (beta chain) and its context. Its antigen is not known. Using immunoSEQ multiplex PCR, the repertoire was profiled, and TCRdb retains in-frame clones only, with some absent. The sample includes 2 million to 3 million clones, approximately 94% of them seen just once. The sample originates from a study of shared clonotypes between healthy human individuals. Study context: Every donor yielded three CD4 naive, three CD4 memory, two CD8 naive and one CD8 memory plate.

The study's findings and limits: Around 5% was the fraction of naive CD4 clonotypes found shared across a few donors.

Sequenced input: naive CD4+ T cells sorted from blood. Described subset: CD45RA+ positively selected. This receptor was identified in a man aged 18 to 30 in good health.

The CDR3 loop is CASSQVGQGAGQYF. CDR3 DNA sequence: TGCGCCAGCAGCCAAGTCGGACAGGGGGCGGGGCAGTATTTT. The chain combines TRBV4-1 with TRBJ2-3, with 11 bases fitting TRBD1. Germline V gene lookup returns CDR1 MGHRA and CDR2 YSYEKL. The ends lost 1 base at V and 11 bases at J; junction bases unmatched: 5. The length of the CDR3 is 14 residues.